What follows describes a single T cell receptor beta chain. The sample comes from a study of a mutant IDH1 vaccine in newly diagnosed glioma. Across the study: Before enrollment, the patients had been treated with radiotherapy alone, temozolomide alone, or both together. Most of them had received both.

Some clones are missing from TCRdb's copy, which holds only in-frame ones; the method was immunoSEQ multiplex PCR. The table records 85,000 to 100,000 clones, around 90% of them present only once. Time point noted: baseline, week 1 (first vaccination visit). The treatment here: pre-vaccination baseline after standard-of-care therapy. The receptor's source is a woman aged 45-60 years with glioma. The sample here was PBMCs, taken from a glioma patient treated with radiotherapy, temozolomide or both.

The CDR3 coding sequence is TGTGCCAGCTCGTTCTCACAGGGCAATGAGCAGTTCTTC. Its protein is CASSFSQGNEQFF. The chain uses TRBV18 and TRBJ2-1; D possibly corresponds to TRBD1 (6 bases). The CDR3 length is 13 residues. The V gene lost 6 bases and the J gene lost 6 bases, with 12 bases spanning the gap. Germline V gene sequence: CDR1 KGHSH, CDR2 LQKENI.